Here is one TCR beta chain with its context. V was clipped by 7 bases and J by 7 bases; unmatched bases: 12. This CDR3 is 14 amino acids long. CDR1 is SQVTM and CDR2 is ANQGSEA in the germline V gene. The sample originates from a study of response to subunit inactivated influenza vaccine. TCRdb independently ran MiXCR on the RT-PCR reads; one entry per CDR3 protein. This sample has 500,000 to 600,000 distinct CDR3 sequences, with less than 15% found just once. This specimen was PBMCs from blood, taken approximately 13 days after vaccination. This sequence originates from a man in his forties or fifties who received an inactivated influenza vaccine. The V call is TRBV29-1, the J call TRBJ2-2; 7 nucleotides align to TRBD1. CDR3 protein: CSAKDRAGVGELFF. DNA of the CDR3: TGCAGCGCCAAAGACAGGGCCGGAGTCGGGGAGCTGTTTTTT.